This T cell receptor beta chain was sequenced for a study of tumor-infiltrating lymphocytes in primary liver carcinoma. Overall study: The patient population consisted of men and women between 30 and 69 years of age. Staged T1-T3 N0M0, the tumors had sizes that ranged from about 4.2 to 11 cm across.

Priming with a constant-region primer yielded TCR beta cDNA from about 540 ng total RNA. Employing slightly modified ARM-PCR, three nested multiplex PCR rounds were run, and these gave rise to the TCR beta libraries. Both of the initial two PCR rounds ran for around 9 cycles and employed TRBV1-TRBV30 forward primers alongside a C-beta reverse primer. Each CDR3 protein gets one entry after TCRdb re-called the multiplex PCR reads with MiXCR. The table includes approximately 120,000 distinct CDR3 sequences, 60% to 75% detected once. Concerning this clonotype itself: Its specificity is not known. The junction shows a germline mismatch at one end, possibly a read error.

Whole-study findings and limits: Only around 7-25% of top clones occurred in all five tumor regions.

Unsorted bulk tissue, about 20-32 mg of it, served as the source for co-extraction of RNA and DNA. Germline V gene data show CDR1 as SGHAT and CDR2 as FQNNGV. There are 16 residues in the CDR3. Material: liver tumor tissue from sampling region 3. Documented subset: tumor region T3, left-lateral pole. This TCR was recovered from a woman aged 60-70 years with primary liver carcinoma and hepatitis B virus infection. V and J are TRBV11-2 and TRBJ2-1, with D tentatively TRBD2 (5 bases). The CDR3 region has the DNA TGTGCCAGCAGCACCGGCGGCGCGGGCCGGTACAATGAACAGTTCTTC. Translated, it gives CASSTGGAGRYNEQFF.